Listed below are T cell receptor beta chains from one sample, sequenced in a study of immune cell composition in non-small cell lung cancer. Sequencing was performed with immunoSEQ multiplex PCR; in TCRdb, only in-frame clones are kept and a portion is missing. The data show over 1,500 clones, with 65% seen just once and 15% to 19% held by the top ten. Sequencing was carried out using non-adjacent lung tissue. Every receptor here comes from a human donor with non-small cell lung cancer. CDR3s include the opening cysteine and the closing phenylalanine or tryptophan. The D gene is left open where the match is weak. Clone size is not always given. Where it is, it says once, few, many or a class for expanded clones.

d_call clone_size j_call v_call cdr3_nt cdr3_aa
NA few TRBJ1-2 TRBV6-5 TGTGCCAGTAGCGTGACAGGAACCATAGTAGATGGCTACACCTTC CASSVTGTIVDGYTF
NA NA TRBJ1-1 TRBV6-1 TGTGCCAGCAGGAATGGAGGGGCCTACACTGAAGCTTTCTTT CASRNGGAYTEAFF
TRBD1 large TRBJ1-6 TRBV4-3 TGCGCCAGCAGCCAAGATTTCTGGGACAGGGGTTCCGGCCTCCACTTT CASSQDFWDRGSGLHF
NA NA TRBJ2-7 TRBV2 TGTGCCAGCAGTGAATCGACTTCAAGGATGAACGAGCAGTACTTC CASSESTSRMNEQYF
TRBD2 NA TRBJ2-3 TRBV11-3 TGTGCCAGCAGCCCTGCGACTAGCGGGAGAACAGATACGCAGTATTTT CASSPATSGRTDTQYF
NA NA TRBJ1-3 TRBV18 TGTGCCAGCTCATTACAGGGCTCTGGAAACACCATATATTTT CASSLQGSGNTIYF
TRBD2 NA TRBJ2-7 TRBV7-2 TGTGCCAGCAGCACCGCCGTAGGACTAGCCTACGAGCAGTACTTC CASSTAVGLAYEQYF
NA NA TRBJ1-2 TRBV6-4 TGTGCCAGCAGTGAGGAGTCAGGGAACAACTATGGCTACACCTTC CASSEESGNNYGYTF
NA NA TRBJ1-4 TRBV10-1 TGCGCCAGCAGTGGACAGGCCCAAGAAAAACTGTTTTTT CASSGQAQEKLFF
NA NA TRBJ2-3 TRBV7-8 TGTGCCAGCAGCTTATACACCAGCACAGATACGCAGTATTTT CASSLYTSTDTQYF
NA NA TRBJ2-3 TRBV5-5 TGTGCCAGCAGCCAAGGGAGAGGGACAGATACGCAGTATTTT CASSQGRGTDTQYF
NA NA TRBJ1-1 TRBV7-9 TGTGCCACCGGGAGAGGGTTGGCCACTGAAGCTTTCTTT CATGRGLATEAFF
TRBD1 NA TRBJ1-5 TRBV6-6 TGTGCCAGCAGTAATCAACAGGGGACCAGCAATCAGCCCCAGCATTTT CASSNQQGTSNQPQHF
NA NA TRBJ2-7 TRBV15 TGTGCCACCAGCAGAGATCACGGCTACGAGCAGTACTTC CATSRDHGYEQYF
TRBD2 NA TRBJ2-1 TRBV7-2 TGTGCCAGCAGCTGGGGGGGCAATGAGCAGTTCTTC CASSWGGNEQFF
TRBD1 large TRBJ2-7 TRBV2 TGTGCCAGCAGTGACTACAGGGGGTCGGGCGAGCAGTACTTC CASSDYRGSGEQYF
TRBD1 medium-sized TRBJ1-1 TRBV6-6 TGTGCCAGCTCCCCCCGGCAGGGGGCTACGACTGAAGCTTTCTTT CASSPRQGATTEAFF
TRBD2 few TRBJ2-3 TRBV4-1 TGCGCCAGCAGCCATCTTCCCTCTTCTAGCGGGGGGGTCACAGATACGCAGTATTTT CASSHLPSSSGGVTDTQYF
NA NA TRBJ2-7 TRBV28 TGTGCCAGCAGTTCCGGAGGCAGTTCCTACGAGCAGTACTTC CASSSGGSSYEQYF
NA NA TRBJ2-1 TRBV29-1 TGCAGCGTTGAGGGGCTTTCGCCGAGCTCCTACAATGAGCAGTTCTTC CSVEGLSPSSYNEQFF
TRBD1 NA TRBJ1-4 TRBV4-2 TGTGCCAGCAGCCTCCGGGACAGTAATGAAAAACTGTTTTTT CASSLRDSNEKLFF
NA NA TRBJ1-6 TRBV5-1 TGCGCCAGCAGCACGGGACACGGTGGGAATTCACCCCTCCACTTT CASSTGHGGNSPLHF
NA NA TRBJ2-1 TRBV7-2 TGTGCCAGCAGCGACTATGAGGGTGAGCAGTTCTTC CASSDYEGEQFF
TRBD1 NA TRBJ1-1 TRBV4-3 TGCGCCAGCAGCCAGCGGGACAGTTCTCGAGCTTTCTTT CASSQRDSSRAFF
NA NA TRBJ2-1 TRBV7-9 TGTGCCAGCAGCCCCCCCCGGTTAAGAAGGCAGTTCTTC CASSPPRLRRQFF
NA NA TRBJ2-7 TRBV7-6 TGTGCCAGCAGCTTAACGGCGGCCTCCTACGAGCAGTACTTC CASSLTAASYEQYF
TRBD2 NA TRBJ2-7 TRBV7-2 TGTGCCAGCAGCTTAGATGGTCTAGCGGGAGGGGAGCAGTACTTC CASSLDGLAGGEQYF